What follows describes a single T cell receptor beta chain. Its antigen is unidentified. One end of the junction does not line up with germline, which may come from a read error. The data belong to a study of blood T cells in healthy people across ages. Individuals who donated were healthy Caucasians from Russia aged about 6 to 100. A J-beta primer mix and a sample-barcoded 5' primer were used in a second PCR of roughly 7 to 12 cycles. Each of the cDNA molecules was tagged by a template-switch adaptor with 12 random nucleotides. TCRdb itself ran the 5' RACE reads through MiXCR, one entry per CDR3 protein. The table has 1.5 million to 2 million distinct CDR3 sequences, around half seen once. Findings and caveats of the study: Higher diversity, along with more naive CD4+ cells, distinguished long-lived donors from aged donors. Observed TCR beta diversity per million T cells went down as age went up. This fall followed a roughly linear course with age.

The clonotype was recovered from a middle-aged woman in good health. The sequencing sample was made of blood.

The CDR3 DNA sequence: TGTGCCTGCAGCTTAGATTGGAAACCTGGCAATGAGCAGTTCTTC. As protein: CACSLDWKPGNEQFF. This chain links TRBV11-3 with TRBJ2-1; D is ambiguous. The length of the CDR3 is 15 residues. Germline CDR1 and CDR2: SGHNT and YENEEA.